This T cell receptor (beta chain) was captured in a study of response to subunit inactivated influenza vaccine. This CDR3 comprises 15 residues. With 1 base removed from V and 1 base from J, the gap between germline ends came to 9 bases. CDR1 is SEHNR and CDR2 is FQNEAQ in the germline V gene (reference sequence). Notes on the study in general: The study's authors posited that every seasonal influenza vaccination enlists few new T cells.

MiXCR, applied by TCRdb to the RT-PCR reads, yields one record per CDR3 protein. The repertoire consists of 500,000 to 600,000 distinct CDR3 sequences, with approximately 17% occurring once and the leading ten covering around 3%. With regard to this clonotype: What it binds is not known.

The material sequenced was CD4+ T cells sorted from PBMCs, taken around 25 months after vaccination. The receptor comes from a man between 50 and 70 years old who received an inactivated influenza vaccine. V and J are TRBV7-9 and TRBJ2-3; D tentatively fits TRBD1 or TRBD2 (5 bases each). For the CDR3, the DNA is TGTGCCAGCAGCTTAGGAGGGGCTGGCACAGATACGCAGTATTTT. Its protein is CASSLGGAGTDTQYF.